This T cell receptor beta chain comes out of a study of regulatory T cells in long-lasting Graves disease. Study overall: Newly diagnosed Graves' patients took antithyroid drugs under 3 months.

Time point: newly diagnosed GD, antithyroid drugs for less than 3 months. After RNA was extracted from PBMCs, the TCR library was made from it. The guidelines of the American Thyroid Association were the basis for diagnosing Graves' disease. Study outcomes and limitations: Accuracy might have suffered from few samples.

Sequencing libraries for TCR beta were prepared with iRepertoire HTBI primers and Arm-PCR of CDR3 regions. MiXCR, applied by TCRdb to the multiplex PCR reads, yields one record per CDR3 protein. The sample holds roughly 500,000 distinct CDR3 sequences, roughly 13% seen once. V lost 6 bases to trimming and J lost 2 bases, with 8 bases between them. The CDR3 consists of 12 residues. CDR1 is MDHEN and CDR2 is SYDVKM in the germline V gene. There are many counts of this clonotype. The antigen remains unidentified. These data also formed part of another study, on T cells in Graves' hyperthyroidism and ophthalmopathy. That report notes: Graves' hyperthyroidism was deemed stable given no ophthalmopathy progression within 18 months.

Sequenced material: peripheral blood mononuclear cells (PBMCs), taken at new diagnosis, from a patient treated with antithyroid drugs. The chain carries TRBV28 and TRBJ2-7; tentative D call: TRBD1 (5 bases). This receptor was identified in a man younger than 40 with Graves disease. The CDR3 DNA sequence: TGTGCCAGCAGAAGACAGCCCTACGAGCAGTACTTC. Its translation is CASRRQPYEQYF.